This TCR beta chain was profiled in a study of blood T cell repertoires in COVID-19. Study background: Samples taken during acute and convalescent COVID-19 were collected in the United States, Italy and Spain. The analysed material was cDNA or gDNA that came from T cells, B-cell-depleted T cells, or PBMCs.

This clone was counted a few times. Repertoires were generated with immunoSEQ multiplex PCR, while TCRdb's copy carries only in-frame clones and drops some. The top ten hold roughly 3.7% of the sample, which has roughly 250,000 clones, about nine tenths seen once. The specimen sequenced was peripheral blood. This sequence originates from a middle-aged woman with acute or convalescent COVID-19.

In DNA form, the CDR3 reads TGTGCCAGCAGCCCAACCGACAGGGGGATTAGTGGCAATCAGCCCCAGCATTTT. Translation gives CASSPTDRGISGNQPQHF. This chain uses TRBV5-5 with TRBJ1-5; 9 nucleotides match TRBD1. The CDR3 consists of 18 residues. V shed 4 bases, J shed 2 bases, and the junction held 13 bases outside the gene matches. Germline V gene lookup returns CDR1 SGHKS and CDR2 YYEKEE (reference sequence).